This T cell receptor (beta chain) derives from a study of T cell responses to AZD1222 COVID-19 vaccine. Clones were sequenced by immunoSEQ multiplex PCR, and TCRdb holds only the in-frame ones, with some missing. The data contain about 160,000 clones, 85% to 90% of them singletons. Germline CDR1 is PRHDT and CDR2 is FYEKMQ (reference sequence). V was shortened by 4 bases and J by 1 base, with 14 bases between the two germline ends. CDR3 size: 15 residues. This clone was counted between two and nine times. This TCR derives from an adult in good health. The starting material was peripheral blood, obtained on day 0 of AZD1222 vaccination. The gene calls are TRBV13 and TRBJ2-7, with D possibly being TRBD2 (6 bases). The DNA for the CDR3 is TGTGCCAGCAGCTCCGGGGCGGGGAGATCCTACGAGCAGTACTTC. Amino acid sequence: CASSSGAGRSYEQYF. Full variable domain (outside the CDR3, taken from reference TRBV13 and TRBJ2-7): AAGVIQSPRHLIKEKRETATLKCYPIPRHDTVYWYQQGPGQDPQFLISFYEKMQSDKGSIPDRFSAQQFSDYHSELNMSSLELGDSALYFCASSSGAGRSYEQYFGPGTRLTVT.